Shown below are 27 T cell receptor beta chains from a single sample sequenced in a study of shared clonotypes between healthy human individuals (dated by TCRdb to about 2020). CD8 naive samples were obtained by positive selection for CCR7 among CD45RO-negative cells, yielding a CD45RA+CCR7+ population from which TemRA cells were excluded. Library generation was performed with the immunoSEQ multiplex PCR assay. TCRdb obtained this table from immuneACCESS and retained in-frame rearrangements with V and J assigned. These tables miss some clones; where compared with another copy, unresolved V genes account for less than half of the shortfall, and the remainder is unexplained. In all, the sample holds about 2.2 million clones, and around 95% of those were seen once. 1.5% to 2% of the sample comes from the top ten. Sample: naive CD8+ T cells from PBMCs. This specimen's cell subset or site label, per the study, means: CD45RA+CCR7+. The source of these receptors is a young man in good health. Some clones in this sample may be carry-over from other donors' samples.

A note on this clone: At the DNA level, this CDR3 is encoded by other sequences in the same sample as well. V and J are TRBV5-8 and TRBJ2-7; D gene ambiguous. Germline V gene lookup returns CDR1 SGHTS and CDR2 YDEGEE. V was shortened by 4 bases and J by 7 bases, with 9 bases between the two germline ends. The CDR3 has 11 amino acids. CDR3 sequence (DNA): TGTGCCAGCAGCCCCCTTAGGGAGCAGTACTTC. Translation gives CASSPLREQYF.

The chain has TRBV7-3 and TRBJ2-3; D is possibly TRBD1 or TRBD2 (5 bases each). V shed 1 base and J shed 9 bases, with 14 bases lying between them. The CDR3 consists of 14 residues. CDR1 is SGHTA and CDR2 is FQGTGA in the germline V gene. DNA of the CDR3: TGTGCCAGCAGCTTAAACGGACAACCGGGGACGCAGTATTTT. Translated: CASSLNGQPGTQYF.

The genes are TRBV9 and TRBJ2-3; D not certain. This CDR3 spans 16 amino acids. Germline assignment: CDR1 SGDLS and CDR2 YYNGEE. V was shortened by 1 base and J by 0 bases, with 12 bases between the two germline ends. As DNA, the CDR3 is TGTGCCAGCAGCGTAACCGTTGGGATAAGCACAGATACGCAGTATTTT. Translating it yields CASSVTVGISTDTQYF.

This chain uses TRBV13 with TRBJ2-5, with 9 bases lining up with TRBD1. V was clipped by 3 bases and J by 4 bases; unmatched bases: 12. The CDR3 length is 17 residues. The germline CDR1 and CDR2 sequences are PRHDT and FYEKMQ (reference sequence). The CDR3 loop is CASSFLAARDRAETQYF. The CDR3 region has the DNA TGTGCCAGCAGCTTCCTAGCGGCCCGGGACAGGGCAGAGACCCAGTACTTC.

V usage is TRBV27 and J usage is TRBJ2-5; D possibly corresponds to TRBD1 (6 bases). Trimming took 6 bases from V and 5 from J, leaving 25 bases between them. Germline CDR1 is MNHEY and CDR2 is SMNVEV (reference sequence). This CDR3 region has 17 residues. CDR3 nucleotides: TGTGCCAGCAGGACCCGAAACCTACAGGGTCGAAGGGAGACCCAGTACTTC. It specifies CASRTRNLQGRRETQYF.

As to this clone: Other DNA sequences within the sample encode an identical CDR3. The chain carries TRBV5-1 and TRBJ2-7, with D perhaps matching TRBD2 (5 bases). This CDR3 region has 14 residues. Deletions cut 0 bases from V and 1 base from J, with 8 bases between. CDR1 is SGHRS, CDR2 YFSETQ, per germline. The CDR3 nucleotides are TGCGCCAGCAGCTTGGGGGGAGAATCCTACGAGCAGTACTTC. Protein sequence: CASSLGGESYEQYF.

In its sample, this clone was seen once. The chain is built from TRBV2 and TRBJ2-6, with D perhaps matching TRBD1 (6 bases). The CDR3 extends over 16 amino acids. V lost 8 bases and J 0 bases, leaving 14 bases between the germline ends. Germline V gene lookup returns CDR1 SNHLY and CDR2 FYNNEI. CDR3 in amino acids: CASVGDTISGANVLTF. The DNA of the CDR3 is TGTGCCAGCGTGGGGGACACCATCTCTGGGGCCAACGTCCTGACTTTC. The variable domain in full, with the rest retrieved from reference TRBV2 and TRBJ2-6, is EPEVTQTPSHQVTQMGQEVILRCVPISNHLYFYWYRQILGQKVEFLVSFYNNEISEKSEIFDDQFSVERPDGSNFTLKIRSTKLEDSAMYFCASVGDTISGANVLTFGAGSRLTVL.

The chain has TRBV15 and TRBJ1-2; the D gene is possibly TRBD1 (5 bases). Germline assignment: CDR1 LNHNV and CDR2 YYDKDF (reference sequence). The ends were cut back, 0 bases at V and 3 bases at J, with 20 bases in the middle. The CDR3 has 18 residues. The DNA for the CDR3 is TGTGCCACCAGCAGAGATAGGTTGGCGCTAGGGGATTACTATGGCTACACCTTC. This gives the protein CATSRDRLALGDYYGYTF.

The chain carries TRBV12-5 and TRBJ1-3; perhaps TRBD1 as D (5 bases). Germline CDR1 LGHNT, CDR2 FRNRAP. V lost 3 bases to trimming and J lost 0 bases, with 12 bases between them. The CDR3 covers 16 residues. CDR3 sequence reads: CASGFDDSSSGNTIYF. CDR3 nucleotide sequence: TGTGCTAGTGGTTTCGACGACAGCAGCTCTGGAAACACCATATATTTT.

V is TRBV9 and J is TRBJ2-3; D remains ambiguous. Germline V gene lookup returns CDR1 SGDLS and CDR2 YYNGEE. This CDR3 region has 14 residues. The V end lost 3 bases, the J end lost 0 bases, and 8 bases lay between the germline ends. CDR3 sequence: CASSEQISTDTQYF. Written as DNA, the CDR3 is TGTGCCAGCAGCGAACAGATCAGCACAGATACGCAGTATTTT.

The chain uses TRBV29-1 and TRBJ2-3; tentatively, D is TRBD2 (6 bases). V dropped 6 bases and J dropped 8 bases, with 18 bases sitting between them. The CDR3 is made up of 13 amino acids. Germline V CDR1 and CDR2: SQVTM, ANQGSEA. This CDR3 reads CSVPVPGGITQYF. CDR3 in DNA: TGCAGCGTCCCCGTCCCCGGGGGTATTACGCAGTATTTT.

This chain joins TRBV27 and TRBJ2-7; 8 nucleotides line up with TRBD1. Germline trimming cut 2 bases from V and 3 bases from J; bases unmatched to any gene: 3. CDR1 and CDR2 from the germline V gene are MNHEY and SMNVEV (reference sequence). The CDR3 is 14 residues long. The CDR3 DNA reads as TGTGCCAGCAGTTTAACGGACAGGGTCTACGAGCAGTACTTC. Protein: CASSLTDRVYEQYF.

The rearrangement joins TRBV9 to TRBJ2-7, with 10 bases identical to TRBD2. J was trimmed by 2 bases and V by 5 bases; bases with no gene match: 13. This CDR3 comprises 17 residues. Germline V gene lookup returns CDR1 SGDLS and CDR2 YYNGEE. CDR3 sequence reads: CASSRGASGSDAYEQYF. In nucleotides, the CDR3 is TGTGCCAGCAGTCGGGGGGCTAGCGGGAGTGACGCCTACGAGCAGTACTTC.

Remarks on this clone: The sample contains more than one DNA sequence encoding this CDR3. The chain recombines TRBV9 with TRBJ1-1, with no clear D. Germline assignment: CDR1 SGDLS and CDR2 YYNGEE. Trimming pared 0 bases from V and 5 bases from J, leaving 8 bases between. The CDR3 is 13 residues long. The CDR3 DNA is TGTGCCAGCAGCGTAGGGGGTTCGACTGAAGCTTTCTTT. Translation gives CASSVGGSTEAFF.

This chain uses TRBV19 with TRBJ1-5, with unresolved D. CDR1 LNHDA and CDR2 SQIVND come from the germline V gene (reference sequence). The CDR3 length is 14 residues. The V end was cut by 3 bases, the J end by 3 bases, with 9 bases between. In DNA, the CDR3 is TGTGCCAGTAGTATTGGAGGAAACAATCAGCCCCAGCATTTT. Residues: CASSIGGNNQPQHF.

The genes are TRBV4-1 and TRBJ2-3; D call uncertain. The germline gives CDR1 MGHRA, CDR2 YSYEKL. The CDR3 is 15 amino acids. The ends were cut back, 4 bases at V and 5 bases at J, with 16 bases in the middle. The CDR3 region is CASSLRITTGDTQYF. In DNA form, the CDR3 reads TGCGCCAGCAGCCTCAGGATAACCACTGGAGATACGCAGTATTTT.

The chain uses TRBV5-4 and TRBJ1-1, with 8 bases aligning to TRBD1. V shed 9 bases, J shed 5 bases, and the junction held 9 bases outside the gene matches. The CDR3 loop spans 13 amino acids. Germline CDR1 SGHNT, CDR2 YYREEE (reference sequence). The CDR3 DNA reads TGTGCCACCAGGGGGCCTGGGAAAACTGAAGCTTTCTTT. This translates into CATRGPGKTEAFF.

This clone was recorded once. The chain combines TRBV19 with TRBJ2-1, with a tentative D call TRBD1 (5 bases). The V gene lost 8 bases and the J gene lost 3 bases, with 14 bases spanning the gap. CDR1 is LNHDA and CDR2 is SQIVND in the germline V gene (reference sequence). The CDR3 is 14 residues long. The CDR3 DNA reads TGTGCCAGTGGCATACAGGACGGCTACAATGAGCAGTTCTTC. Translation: CASGIQDGYNEQFF.

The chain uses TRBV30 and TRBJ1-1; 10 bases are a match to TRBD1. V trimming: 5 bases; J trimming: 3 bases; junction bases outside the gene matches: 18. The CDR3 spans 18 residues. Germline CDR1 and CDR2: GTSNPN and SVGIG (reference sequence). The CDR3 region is CAWSPFRMTGGMDTEAFF. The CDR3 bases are TGTGCCTGGTCTCCTTTCCGAATGACAGGGGGCATGGACACTGAAGCTTTCTTT.

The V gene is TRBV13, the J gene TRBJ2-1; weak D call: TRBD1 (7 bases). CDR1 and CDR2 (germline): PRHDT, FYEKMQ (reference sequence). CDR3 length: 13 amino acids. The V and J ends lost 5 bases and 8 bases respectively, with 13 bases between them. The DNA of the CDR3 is TGTGCCAGCAGCCAGGGGGGTGCGGATGAGCAGTTCTTC. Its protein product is CASSQGGADEQFF.

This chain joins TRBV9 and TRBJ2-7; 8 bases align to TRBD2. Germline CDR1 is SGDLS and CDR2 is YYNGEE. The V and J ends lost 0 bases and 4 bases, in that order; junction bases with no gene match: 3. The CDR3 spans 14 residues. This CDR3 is CASSVEAGVYEQYF. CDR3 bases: TGTGCCAGCAGCGTAGAAGCGGGAGTGTACGAGCAGTACTTC.

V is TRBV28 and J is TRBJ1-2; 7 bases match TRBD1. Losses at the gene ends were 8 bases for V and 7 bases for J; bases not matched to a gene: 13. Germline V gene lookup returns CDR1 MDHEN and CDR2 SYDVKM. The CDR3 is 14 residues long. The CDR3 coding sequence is TGTGCCAGCTGGGCCGCAGGGGGTGGTTTTGGCTACACCTTC. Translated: CASWAAGGGFGYTF.

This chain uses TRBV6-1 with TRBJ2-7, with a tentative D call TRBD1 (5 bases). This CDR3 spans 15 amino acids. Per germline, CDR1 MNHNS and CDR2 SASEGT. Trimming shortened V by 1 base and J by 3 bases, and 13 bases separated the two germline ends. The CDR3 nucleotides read TGTGCCAGCAGTGAAGAGGGGCTCTTCAGCTACGAGCAGTACTTC. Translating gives CASSEEGLFSYEQYF.

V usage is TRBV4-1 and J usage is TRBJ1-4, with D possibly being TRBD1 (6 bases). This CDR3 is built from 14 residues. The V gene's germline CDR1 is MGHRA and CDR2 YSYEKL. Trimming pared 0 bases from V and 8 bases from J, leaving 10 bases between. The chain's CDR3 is CASSQDLGGEKLFF. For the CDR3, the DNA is TGCGCCAGCAGCCAAGATCTGGGGGGCGAAAAACTGTTTTTT.

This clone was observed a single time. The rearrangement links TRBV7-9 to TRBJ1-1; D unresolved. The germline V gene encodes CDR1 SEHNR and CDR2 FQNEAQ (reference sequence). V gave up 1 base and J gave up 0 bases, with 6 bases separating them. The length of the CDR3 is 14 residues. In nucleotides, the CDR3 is TGTGCCAGCAGCTTAGGAACCATGAACACTGAAGCTTTCTTT. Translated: CASSLGTMNTEAFF.

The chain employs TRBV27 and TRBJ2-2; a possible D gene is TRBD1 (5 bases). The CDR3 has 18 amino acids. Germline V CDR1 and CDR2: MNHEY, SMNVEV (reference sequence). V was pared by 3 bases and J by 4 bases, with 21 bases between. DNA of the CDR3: TGTGCCAGCAGTTTCTCTAGTGCAGGGCGGATGCCCACCGGGGAGCTGTTTTTT. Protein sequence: CASSFSSAGRMPTGELFF.

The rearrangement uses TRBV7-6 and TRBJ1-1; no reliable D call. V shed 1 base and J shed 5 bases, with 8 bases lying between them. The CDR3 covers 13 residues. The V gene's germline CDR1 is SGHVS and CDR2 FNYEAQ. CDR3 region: CASSLGMWTEAFF. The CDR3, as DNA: TGTGCCAGCAGCTTAGGCATGTGGACTGAAGCTTTCTTT.